This T cell receptor (beta chain) was identified during a study of blood T cell repertoires in COVID-19. As handled by the study authors: Counts of nucleated cells, estimated from reference gene primer amplification, were obtained. The protocol was immunoSEQ multiplex PCR, while the TCRdb copy is restricted to in-frame clones and leaves out a portion. V and J calls and clone size are given by that table; D and trimming were obtained from the DNA. The table includes about 180,000 clones, approximately 84% detected once. V was trimmed by 5 bases and J by 3 bases, leaving 13 bases between them. The CDR3 is 14 residues long. Germline CDR1 LNHDA, CDR2 SQIVND (reference sequence). Clinical history reported by participants formed the basis on which cohorts were assigned.

The receptor was isolated from a human donor with acute COVID-19. The donor label of this sample is uncertain. Source material: PBMCs or T cells enriched from blood (not recorded which). V is TRBV19 and J is TRBJ1-1, with D unclear. The chain's CDR3 is CASSPYPRDTEAFF. Written as DNA, the CDR3 is TGTGCCAGTAGTCCCTACCCCCGGGACACTGAAGCTTTCTTT.